The 26 T cell receptor beta chains presented below share a single source sample, sequenced in a study of cytomegalovirus exposure and HLA in healthy donors. Profiling relied on immunoSEQ multiplex PCR, and the TCRdb table lists in-frame clones only, not all of them. The data contain 150,000 to 200,000 clones, just under 85% of them seen just once; the ten biggest clones take up 2% to 2.5%. Source material: PBMCs. The receptors here all came from a man aged 30 to 45 in good health and CMV-seropositive.

The chain combines TRBV5-5 with TRBJ2-5; possible D gene TRBD1, 5 bases. The CDR3 length is 14 residues. V dropped 2 bases and J dropped 1 base, with 9 bases sitting between them. Looked up from germline, CDR1 is SGHKS and CDR2 is YYEKEE (reference sequence). The CDR3 loop is CASSFTGLQETQYF. The CDR3 nucleotides read TGTGCCAGCAGCTTTACAGGCCTCCAAGAGACCCAGTACTTC.

The V call is TRBV12-5, the J call TRBJ1-1; 8 positions agree with TRBD1. The CDR3 is 14 residues long. CDR1 and CDR2 (germline): LGHNT, FRNRAP. With 5 bases clipped from V and 4 bases from J, the junction kept 6 bases outside the gene matches. CDR3 bases: TGTGCTAGTGGTCTCCAGGGGGCTGGCACTGAAGCTTTCTTT. Translated, it gives CASGLQGAGTEAFF.

The chain couples TRBV7-6 to TRBJ2-7; a weak D match, TRBD1 (5 bases). Trimming shortened V by 2 bases and J by 4 bases, and 12 bases separated the two germline ends. The CDR3 sequence is 14 residues long. Germline assignment: CDR1 SGHVS and CDR2 FNYEAQ. DNA of the CDR3: TGTGCCAGCAGCTTAAGACAGCAAGAATACGAGCAGTACTTC. Its translation: CASSLRQQEYEQYF.

This CDR3 reads CASSPTGEESPLHF. The CDR3 DNA reads as TGTGCCAGCTCACCTACAGGGGAAGAATCACCCCTCCACTTT. V usage is TRBV18 and J usage is TRBJ1-6; TRBD1 matches 7 bases. The CDR3 loop spans 14 amino acids. The germline V gene has CDR1 KGHSH and CDR2 LQKENI. Losses at the gene ends were 3 bases for V and 10 bases for J; bases not matched to a gene: 6.

The chain recombines TRBV2 with TRBJ2-7, with D perhaps matching TRBD2 (5 bases). V lost 2 bases and J 2 bases, leaving 16 bases between the germline ends. Germline-derived CDR1 and CDR2 are SNHLY and FYNNEI. CDR3 length: 16 residues. The CDR3 DNA follows: TGTGCCAGCAGTGAACGAGGGTCCCCTGGGGCCTACGAGCAGTACTTC. The encoded protein is CASSERGSPGAYEQYF.

The chain uses TRBV7-2 and TRBJ1-1; possibly TRBD1 for D (6 bases). The CDR3 is 15 residues long. CDR1 and CDR2 from the germline V gene are SGHTA and FQGNSA. Deletions cut 2 bases from V and 2 bases from J, with 12 bases between. CDR3 bases: TGTGCCAGCAGCTTATCTTACAGGGCTAACACTGAAGCTTTCTTT. Amino acid sequence: CASSLSYRANTEAFF.

As DNA, the CDR3 is TGCGCCAGCAGCTCTACCATCCACAATGAGCAGTTCTTC. Translated, it gives CASSSTIHNEQFF. This chain connects TRBV5-1 to TRBJ2-1; no definite D call. V lost 3 bases and J 5 bases, leaving 9 bases between the germline ends. Germline-derived CDR1 and CDR2 are SGHRS and YFSETQ. The CDR3 is 13 amino acids. Combining the CDR3 with reference TRBV5-1 and TRBJ2-1 gives the whole variable domain KAGVTQTPRYLIKTRGQQVTLSCSPISGHRSVSWYQQTPGQGLQFLFEYFSETQRNKGNFPGRFSGRQFSNSRSEMNVSTLELGDSALYLCASSSTIHNEQFFGPGTRLTVL.

The V call is TRBV9, the J call TRBJ1-5; tentative D call: TRBD1 (6 bases). This CDR3 region has 15 residues. Per the germline V gene, CDR1 is SGDLS and CDR2 is YYNGEE. Trimming pared 7 bases from V and 4 bases from J, leaving 18 bases between. The CDR3 sequence is CASDVTGNINQPQHF. CDR3 bases: TGTGCCAGCGATGTGACAGGAAATATAAATCAGCCCCAGCATTTT.

This chain uses TRBV6-7 with TRBJ2-7, with a weak D call TRBD1 (6 bases). TRBV6-7 belongs to the ORF category, with a function that is uncertain. Trimming removed 6 bases from V and 2 bases from J, with 11 bases in between. This CDR3 comprises 13 residues. The CDR3 nucleotides read TGTGCCAGCAGGCGGACAGACCCCTACGAGCAGTACTTC. Its protein product is CASRRTDPYEQYF.

This clone was recorded only once. V gene TRBV5-6 combines with J gene TRBJ1-5; weak D call: TRBD1 (6 bases). The germline CDR1 and CDR2 sequences are SGHDT and YYEEEE. The CDR3 is made up of 15 amino acids. V dropped 4 bases and J dropped 5 bases, with 16 bases sitting between them. CDR3 loop: CASSTWGRLHQPQHF. Here the CDR3 DNA reads TGTGCCAGCAGCACCTGGGGGCGATTGCATCAGCCCCAGCATTTT.

The chain carries TRBV27 and TRBJ2-2; D ambiguous. V was shortened by 5 bases and J by 6 bases, with 13 bases between the two germline ends. This CDR3 is 14 amino acids long. The V gene's germline CDR1 is MNHEY and CDR2 SMNVEV (reference sequence). CDR3 in DNA: TGTGCCAGCAGTGCGTCCAACAGACCCGGGGAGCTGTTTTTT. Translating gives CASSASNRPGELFF.

This chain connects TRBV7-9 to TRBJ1-5, with 7 bases lining up with TRBD1. Trimming at V came to 2 bases and at J to 0 bases, leaving 7 bases not matched to a gene. Germline CDR1 is SEHNR and CDR2 is FQNEAQ (reference sequence). The CDR3 is 17 amino acids. This CDR3 is CASSLSQGMGSNQPQHF. The CDR3 DNA reads TGTGCCAGCAGCTTATCACAGGGGATGGGTAGCAATCAGCCCCAGCATTTT.

This clone has a count of ten or more. V gene TRBV2 combines with J gene TRBJ1-6, with 10 bases lining up with TRBD1. CDR1 SNHLY and CDR2 FYNNEI come from the germline V gene. This CDR3 contains 16 residues. Trimming cost V 6 bases and J 6 bases; bases outside gene matches: 8. CDR3 residues: CASRTDRGPGNSPLHF. In DNA, the CDR3 is TGTGCCAGCAGGACCGACAGGGGGCCCGGTAATTCACCCCTCCACTTT.

The chain carries TRBV27 and TRBJ1-4; 7 bases agree with TRBD1. Per germline, CDR1 MNHEY and CDR2 SMNVEV (reference sequence). The CDR3 sequence is 16 residues long. The V segment lost 7 bases and the J segment 3 bases; nucleotides outside the gene matches: 11. In DNA form, the CDR3 reads TGTGCCAGCACCACTTTACAGGGGAGTTCTAATGAAAAACTGTTTTTT. Its protein is CASTTLQGSSNEKLFF.

This clone occurred once. The gene calls are TRBV9 and TRBJ2-7; D might be TRBD2 (6 bases). The CDR3 sequence is 15 residues long. Trimming left V 4 bases short and J 2 bases short, with 16 bases between. Germline V gene lookup returns CDR1 SGDLS and CDR2 YYNGEE. The CDR3 reads CASSPRLDSTYEQYF. The CDR3 region has the DNA TGTGCCAGCAGCCCAAGACTAGATTCTACCTACGAGCAGTACTTC.

This chain links TRBV28 with TRBJ1-5, with 10 bases fitting TRBD1. Germline lookup yields CDR1 MDHEN and CDR2 SYDVKM. The CDR3 has 15 residues. The V gene end was trimmed by 5 bases and the J gene end by 5 bases; junction bases not matched to a gene: 6. The chain's CDR3 is CASSAGTGEDQPQHF. CDR3 bases: TGTGCCAGCAGTGCCGGGACAGGGGAGGATCAGCCCCAGCATTTT.

V and J are TRBV7-2 and TRBJ1-3; 7 bases match TRBD1. Germline CDR1 reads SGHTA; CDR2 reads FQGNSA. The ends lost 0 bases at V and 1 base at J; junction bases unmatched: 3. This CDR3 has 16 residues. The CDR3 region is CASSLAGGRSGNTIYF. CDR3 DNA: TGTGCCAGCAGCTTAGCAGGGGGCCGGTCTGGAAACACCATATATTTT.

The chain links TRBV19 to TRBJ2-2; D gene unclear. This CDR3 spans 13 amino acids. V lost 1 base and J 3 bases, leaving 3 bases between the germline ends. Germline CDR1 LNHDA, CDR2 SQIVND (reference sequence). The CDR3 reads CASSIVDTGELFF. CDR3 nucleotides: TGTGCCAGTAGTATAGTCGACACCGGGGAGCTGTTTTTT. Together with reference TRBV19 and TRBJ2-2, the CDR3 gives the full variable domain: DGGITQSPKYLFRKEGQNVTLSCEQNLNHDAMYWYRQDPGQGLRLIYYSQIVNDFQKGDIAEGYSVSREKKESFPLTVTSAQKNPTAFYLCASSIVDTGELFFGEGSRLTVL.

Only one count was recorded for this clone. This rearrangement joins TRBV11-2 to TRBJ1-5; TRBD1 matches at 7 bases. Trimming took 5 bases from V and 1 from J; bases not matched to a gene: 8. The germline V gene has CDR1 SGHAT and CDR2 FQNNGV. The CDR3 runs 16 residues. CDR3 DNA: TGTGCCAGCAGCCGCGGGGCAGGGGGGAGCAATCAGCCCCAGCATTTT. This codes for CASSRGAGGSNQPQHF.

In this sample, this clone turned up once. The gene calls are TRBV7-9 and TRBJ1-5; 8 nucleotides line up with TRBD1. CDR1 is SEHNR and CDR2 is FQNEAQ in the germline V gene (reference sequence). V shed 4 bases and J 6 bases; nucleotides not matched to a gene: 14. CDR3 size: 17 residues. CDR3 region: CASSSSPGGQGSQPQHF. The CDR3 DNA sequence: TGTGCCAGCAGCTCTAGTCCGGGTGGACAGGGAAGTCAGCCCCAGCATTTT. The variable domain in full, with the rest retrieved from reference TRBV7-9 and TRBJ1-5, is DTGVSQNPRHKITKRGQNVTFRCDPISEHNRLYWYRQTLGQGPEFLTYFQNEAQLEKSRLLSDRFSAERPKGSFSTLEIQRTEQGDSAMYLCASSSSPGGQGSQPQHFGDGTRLSIL.

V and J are TRBV4-3 and TRBJ2-7; D possibly corresponds to TRBD1 (6 bases). Germline CDR1 and CDR2: LGHNA and YSLEER. V lost 1 base and J lost 2, with 12 bases in between. This CDR3 contains 15 residues. The CDR3 DNA is TGCGCCAGCAGCCAAGGGGCAGGGGTAACCTACGAGCAGTACTTC. It codes for CASSQGAGVTYEQYF.

Written as DNA, the CDR3 is TGTGCCAGCAGCCCGGGACTGGTACAAGAGACCCAGTACTTC. Its protein product is CASSPGLVQETQYF. This rearrangement joins TRBV7-6 to TRBJ2-5, with a weak D call TRBD2 (6 bases). The CDR3 totals 14 residues. Germline V gene lookup returns CDR1 SGHVS and CDR2 FNYEAQ. Trimming removed 5 bases from V and 2 bases from J, with 12 bases in between. The complete variable domain, with remaining parts taken from reference TRBV7-6 and TRBJ2-5, reads GAGVSQSPRYKVTKRGQDVALRCDPISGHVSLYWYRQALGQGPEFLTYFNYEAQQDKSGLPNDRFSAERPEGSISTLTIQRTEQRDSAMYRCASSPGLVQETQYFGPGTRLLVL.

The chain couples TRBV4-3 to TRBJ2-1; 9 bases line up with TRBD2. The CDR3 runs 16 residues. The junction had 10 bases not matched to a gene; V was cut back by 3 bases and J by 7 bases. Germline CDR1 is LGHNA and CDR2 is YSLEER. The CDR3 DNA sequence: TGCGCCAGCAGCCATGAAACAGGGGCGGGGGGGAATGAGCAGTTCTTC. Amino acids: CASSHETGAGGNEQFF.

The J gene is TRBJ1-1, the V gene TRBV29-1, with 12 bases fitting TRBD1. Germline loops: CDR1 SQVTM, CDR2 ANQGSEA. The CDR3 extends over 14 amino acids. V lost 7 bases to trimming and J lost 11 bases; unmatched junction nucleotides: 14. For the CDR3, the DNA is TGCAGCGCCGGAGGGGGACAGGGGGCTTATGGCGCTTTCTTT. Its protein is CSAGGGQGAYGAFF.

The chain recombines TRBV6-1 with TRBJ1-5; 9 bases agree with TRBD1. In germline, CDR1 is MNHNS, CDR2 SASEGT. This CDR3 is built from 19 residues. Unmatched junction bases numbered 9, after V lost 0 bases and J lost 0 bases. CDR3 sequence (DNA): TGTGCCAGCAGTGAAGCGAGGGACAGGGCTCTCTATAGCAATCAGCCCCAGCATTTT. Encoded protein: CASSEARDRALYSNQPQHF.

This chain connects TRBV11-2 to TRBJ2-7, with a tentative D call TRBD2 (5 bases). This CDR3 region has 14 residues. V shed 3 bases and J shed 3 bases, with 12 bases lying between them. Germline V gene sequence: CDR1 SGHAT, CDR2 FQNNGV. Here the CDR3 DNA reads TGTGCCAGCAGCTTTGGAGGCCTCGTCTACGAGCAGTACTTC. It specifies CASSFGGLVYEQYF.